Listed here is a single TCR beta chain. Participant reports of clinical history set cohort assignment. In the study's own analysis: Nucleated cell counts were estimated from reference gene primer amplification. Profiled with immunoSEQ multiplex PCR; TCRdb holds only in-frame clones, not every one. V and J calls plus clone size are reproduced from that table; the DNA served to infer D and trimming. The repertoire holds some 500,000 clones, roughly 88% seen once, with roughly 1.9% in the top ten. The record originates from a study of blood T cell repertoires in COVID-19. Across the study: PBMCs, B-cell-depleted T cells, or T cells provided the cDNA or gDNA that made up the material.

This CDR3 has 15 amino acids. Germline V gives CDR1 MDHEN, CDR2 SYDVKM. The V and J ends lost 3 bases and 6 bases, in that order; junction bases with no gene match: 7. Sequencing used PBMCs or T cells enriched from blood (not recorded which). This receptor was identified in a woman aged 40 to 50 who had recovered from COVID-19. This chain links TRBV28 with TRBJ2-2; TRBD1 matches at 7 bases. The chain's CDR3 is CASSFLDRVAGELFF. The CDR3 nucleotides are TGTGCCAGCAGTTTTTTAGACAGGGTGGCCGGGGAGCTGTTTTTT.